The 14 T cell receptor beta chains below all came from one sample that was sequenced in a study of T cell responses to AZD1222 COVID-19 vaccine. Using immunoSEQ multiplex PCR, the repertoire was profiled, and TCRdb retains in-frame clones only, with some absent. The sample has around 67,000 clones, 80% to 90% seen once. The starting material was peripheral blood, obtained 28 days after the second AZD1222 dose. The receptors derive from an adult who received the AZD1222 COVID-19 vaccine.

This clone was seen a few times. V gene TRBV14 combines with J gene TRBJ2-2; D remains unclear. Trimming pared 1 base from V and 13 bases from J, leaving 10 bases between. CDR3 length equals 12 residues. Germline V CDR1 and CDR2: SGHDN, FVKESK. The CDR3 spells CASSQVPQRLFF. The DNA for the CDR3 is TGTGCCAGCAGCCAAGTCCCCCAGCGGCTGTTTTTT.

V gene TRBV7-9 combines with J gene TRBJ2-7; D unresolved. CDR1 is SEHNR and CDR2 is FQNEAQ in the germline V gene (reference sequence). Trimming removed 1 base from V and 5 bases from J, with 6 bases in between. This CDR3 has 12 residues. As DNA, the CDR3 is TGTGCCAGCAGCTTAGACCGAGACGAGCAGTACTTC. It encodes CASSLDRDEQYF.

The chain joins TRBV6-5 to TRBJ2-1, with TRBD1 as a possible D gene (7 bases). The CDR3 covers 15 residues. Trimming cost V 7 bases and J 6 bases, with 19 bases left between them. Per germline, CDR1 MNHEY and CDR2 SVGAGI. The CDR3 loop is CASTLEGAGVNEQFF. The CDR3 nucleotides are TGTGCCAGCACCCTGGAGGGGGCCGGGGTCAATGAGCAGTTCTTC.

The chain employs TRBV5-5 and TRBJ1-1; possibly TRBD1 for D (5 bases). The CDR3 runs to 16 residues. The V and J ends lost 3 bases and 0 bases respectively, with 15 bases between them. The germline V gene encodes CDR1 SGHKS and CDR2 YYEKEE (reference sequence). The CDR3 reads CASSWAVGGMNTEAFF. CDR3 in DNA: TGTGCCAGCAGCTGGGCGGTGGGGGGAATGAACACTGAAGCTTTCTTT. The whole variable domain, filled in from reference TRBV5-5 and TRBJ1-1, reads DAGVTQSPTHLIKTRGQQVTLRCSPISGHKSVSWYQQVLGQGPQFIFQYYEKEERGRGNFPDRFSARQFPNYSSELNVNALLLGDSALYLCASSWAVGGMNTEAFFGQGTRLTVV.

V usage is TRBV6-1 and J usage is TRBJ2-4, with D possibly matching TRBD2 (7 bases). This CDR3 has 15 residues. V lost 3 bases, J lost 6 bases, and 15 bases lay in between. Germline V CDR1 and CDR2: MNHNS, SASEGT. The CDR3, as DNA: TGTGCCAGCAGTGATGGAGGGGGGGGCGGAAACATTCAGTACTTC. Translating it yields CASSDGGGGGNIQYF.

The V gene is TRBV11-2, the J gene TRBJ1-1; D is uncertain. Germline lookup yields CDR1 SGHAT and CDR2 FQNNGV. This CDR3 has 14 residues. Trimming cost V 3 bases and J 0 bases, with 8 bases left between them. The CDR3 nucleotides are TGTGCCAGCAGCTTCGACGGGTTGAACACTGAAGCTTTCTTT. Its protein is CASSFDGLNTEAFF.

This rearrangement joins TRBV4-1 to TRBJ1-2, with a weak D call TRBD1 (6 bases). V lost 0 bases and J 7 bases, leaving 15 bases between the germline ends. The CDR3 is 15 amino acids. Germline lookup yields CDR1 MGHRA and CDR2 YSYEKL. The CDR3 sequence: CASSQEYEGVFGYTF. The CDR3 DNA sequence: TGCGCCAGCAGCCAAGAGTACGAGGGGGTCTTTGGCTACACCTTC.

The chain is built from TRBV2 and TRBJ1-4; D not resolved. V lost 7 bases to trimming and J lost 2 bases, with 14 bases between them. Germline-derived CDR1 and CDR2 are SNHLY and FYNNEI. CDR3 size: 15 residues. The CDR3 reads CASTGDHGTNEKLFF. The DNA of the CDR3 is TGTGCCAGCACTGGCGACCACGGCACTAATGAAAAACTGTTTTTT.

The CDR3 DNA reads as TGTGCCAGCAGCTTGGAAGGCGGGGCGGACGAGCAGTACTTC. It yields the protein CASSLEGGADEQYF. V and J are TRBV5-6 and TRBJ2-7, with TRBD2 as a possible D gene (6 bases). The germline V gene has CDR1 SGHDT and CDR2 YYEEEE. V was shortened by 0 bases and J by 5 bases, with 12 bases between the two germline ends. This CDR3 has 14 residues.

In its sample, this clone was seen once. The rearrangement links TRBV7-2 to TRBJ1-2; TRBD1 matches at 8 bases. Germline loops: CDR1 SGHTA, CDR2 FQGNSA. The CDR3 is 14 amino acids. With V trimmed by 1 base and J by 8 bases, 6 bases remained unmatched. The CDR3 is CASSLGGQGMGYTF. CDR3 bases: TGTGCCAGCAGCTTAGGAGGACAGGGAATGGGCTACACCTTC.

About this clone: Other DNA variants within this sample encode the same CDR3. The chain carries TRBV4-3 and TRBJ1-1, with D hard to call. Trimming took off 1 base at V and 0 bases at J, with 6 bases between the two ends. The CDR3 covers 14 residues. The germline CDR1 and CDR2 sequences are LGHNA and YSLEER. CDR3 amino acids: CASSQGRVNTEAFF. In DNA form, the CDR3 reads TGCGCCAGCAGCCAAGGCCGGGTGAACACTGAAGCTTTCTTT.

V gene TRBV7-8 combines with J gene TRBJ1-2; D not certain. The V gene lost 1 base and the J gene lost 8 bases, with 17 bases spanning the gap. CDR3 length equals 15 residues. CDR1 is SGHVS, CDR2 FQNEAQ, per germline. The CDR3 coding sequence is TGTGCCAGCAGCTTAGACGCGGGAACTTATGGAGGCTACACCTTC. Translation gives CASSLDAGTYGGYTF.

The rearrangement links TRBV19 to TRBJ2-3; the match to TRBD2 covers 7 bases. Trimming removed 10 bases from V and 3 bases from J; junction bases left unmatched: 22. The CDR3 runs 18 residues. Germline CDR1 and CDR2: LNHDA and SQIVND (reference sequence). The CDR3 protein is CATTLPAAGLTGTDTQYF. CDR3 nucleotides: TGTGCCACGACCCTCCCGGCAGCGGGGCTTACGGGGACAGATACGCAGTATTTT.

The CDR3, as DNA: TGTGCCAGCAGCTTAGATGGGGTTCTCGAGCAGTACTTC. This codes for CASSLDGVLEQYF. The gene calls are TRBV11-2 and TRBJ2-7; D not certain. Trimming took off 0 bases at V and 6 bases at J, with 9 bases between the two ends. The CDR3 loop spans 13 amino acids. Germline CDR1 reads SGHAT; CDR2 reads FQNNGV.